Shown below are 23 T cell receptor beta chains from a single sample sequenced in a study of beta chain features in type 1 diabetes (dated by TCRdb to between 2017 and 2018). Libraries were constructed by the immunoSEQ multiplex PCR assay. The entire isolated RNA was reverse transcribed using the High Capacity cDNA Reverse Transcription Kit, and thus expressed TCRB transcripts were sequenced. TCRdb holds this immuneACCESS table with in-frame rearrangements only. Some clones are missing; in checked studies, unresolved V genes explain under half, and the rest has no known cause. This sample holds about 260,000 clones; around 65% were observed only once. 0.053% of the sample comes from the top ten. Sequencing was carried out using naive CD4+ T cells from blood. Taken with the paper, the label for cell subset or site translates to: true naive CD4+ T cells. The receptor set was obtained from a man aged 25 to 40 in good health.

The chain uses TRBV6-5 and TRBJ2-1, with D perhaps TRBD1 or TRBD2 (6 bases each). Trimming stripped 10 bases from V and 0 bases from J, with 16 bases between. The CDR3 loop spans 15 amino acids. Germline V gene data show CDR1 as MNHEY and CDR2 as SVGAGI. DNA for the CDR3: TGTGCCACCAAACGCGGGACAAACTCCTACAATGAGCAGTTCTTC. This gives the protein CATKRGTNSYNEQFF.

This chain uses TRBV30 with TRBJ1-3, with D uncertain. The germline gives CDR1 GTSNPN, CDR2 SVGIG (reference sequence). The V and J ends lost 2 bases and 0 bases respectively, with 5 bases between them. The CDR3 spans 13 residues. In DNA form, the CDR3 reads TGTGCCTGGAGTACCAGCTCTGGAAACACCATATATTTT. Encoded protein: CAWSTSSGNTIYF.

This chain uses TRBV29-1 with TRBJ2-2, with TRBD2 matching over 8 bases. V shed 3 bases, J shed 2 bases, and the junction held 8 bases outside the gene matches. The CDR3 runs to 16 residues. Germline V lookup: CDR1 SQVTM, CDR2 ANQGSEA. This chain's CDR3 is CSVERLTSGNTGELFF. The CDR3 DNA reads as TGCAGCGTTGAGAGGTTAACTAGCGGAAACACCGGGGAGCTGTTTTTT.

The rearrangement links TRBV29-1 to TRBJ1-2; TRBD1 aligns across 8 bases. The V gene end was trimmed by 3 bases and the J gene end by 2 bases; junction bases not matched to a gene: 5. Germline V lookup: CDR1 SQVTM, CDR2 ANQGSEA. This CDR3 spans 14 amino acids. The CDR3 DNA reads TGCAGCGTTGAGAAGACAGGGGCGAACTATGGCTACACCTTC. It translates to CSVEKTGANYGYTF.

The chain combines TRBV29-1 with TRBJ1-1; the D is unclear. Trimming pared 5 bases from V and 0 bases from J, leaving 7 bases between. The germline V gene encodes CDR1 SQVTM and CDR2 ANQGSEA. The CDR3 is 12 amino acids. CDR3 amino acids: CSVRWMNTEAFF. The CDR3, as DNA: TGCAGCGTTAGGTGGATGAACACTGAAGCTTTCTTT.

V gene TRBV29-1 combines with J gene TRBJ2-7; 7 nucleotides align to TRBD1. The CDR3 totals 15 residues. In germline, CDR1 is SQVTM, CDR2 ANQGSEA. The J segment lost 0 bases and the V segment lost 6 bases, leaving 11 bases of the junction unmatched. The CDR3 spells CSVSFGTEVSYEQYF. The CDR3 bases are TGCAGCGTCTCCTTCGGGACAGAGGTCTCCTACGAGCAGTACTTC.

This sequence joins TRBV5-1 and TRBJ2-6; TRBD1 is a possible D gene (5 bases). Germline CDR1 is SGHRS and CDR2 is YFSETQ. V was cut by 0 bases and J by 4 bases, with 17 bases left in between. The CDR3 runs to 18 residues. The CDR3 nucleotides are TGCGCCAGCAGCTTGGCTTGGCAGGGAAGATCGGGGGCCAACGTCCTGACTTTC. As protein: CASSLAWQGRSGANVLTF.

The chain combines TRBV25-1 with TRBJ2-7; D uncertain. Trimming pared 4 bases from V and 2 bases from J, leaving 6 bases between. Germline CDR1 and CDR2: MGHDK and SYGVNS. The CDR3 covers 12 residues. The CDR3 region has the DNA TGTGCCAGCAGTGGGGATACCTACGAGCAGTACTTC. The encoded protein is CASSGDTYEQYF.

This clone was observed a handful of times. This rearrangement joins TRBV6-6 to TRBJ2-5; TRBD1 aligns across 7 bases. V dropped 5 bases and J dropped 4; count of bases not matched to a gene: 10. The CDR3 contains 15 residues. The germline V gene has CDR1 MNHNY and CDR2 SVGAGI (reference sequence). In nucleotides, the CDR3 is TGTGCCAGCAGTCAACCACAGGGGCTGGGAGAGACCCAGTACTTC. Protein product: CASSQPQGLGETQYF.

The chain combines TRBV29-1 with TRBJ2-3; 10 nucleotides line up with TRBD1. The CDR3 consists of 15 residues. Germline V gene lookup returns CDR1 SQVTM and CDR2 ANQGSEA. J gave up 5 bases and V 7 bases, and 12 bases lay outside the gene matches. The CDR3: CSGAAGTGAGDTQYF. The CDR3 coding sequence is TGCAGCGGGGCGGCCGGGACAGGGGCGGGAGATACGCAGTATTTT.

The chain couples TRBV20-1 to TRBJ1-1; D possibly corresponds to TRBD1 (6 bases). The germline V and J ends were trimmed by 7 bases and 5 bases, with 11 bases remaining between them. The CDR3 is 11 amino acids. Germline V gene lookup returns CDR1 DFQATT and CDR2 SNEGSKA (reference sequence). The CDR3 nucleotides are TGCAGTGTGAGGCAGGGGACTGAAGCTTTCTTT. The encoded protein is CSVRQGTEAFF.

The sample holds one count of this clone. The genes are TRBV29-1 and TRBJ2-5; the D is unclear. Trimming left V 5 bases short and J 2 bases short, with 15 bases between. This CDR3 spans 14 amino acids. Germline CDR1 and CDR2: SQVTM and ANQGSEA. CDR3: CSVPYGFLQETQYF. The CDR3 coding sequence is TGCAGCGTTCCTTACGGGTTCCTTCAAGAGACCCAGTACTTC.

V and J are TRBV5-1 and TRBJ2-3, with D uncertain. Germline V gene data show CDR1 as SGHRS and CDR2 as YFSETQ. The CDR3 sequence is 13 residues long. Trimming shortened V by 3 bases and J by 6 bases, and 11 bases separated the two germline ends. The CDR3 loop is CASSWRIGDTQYF. In DNA, the CDR3 is TGCGCCAGCAGCTGGCGAATTGGGGATACGCAGTATTTT.

This clone came up a few times. The chain has TRBV10-3 and TRBJ2-3; D call uncertain. The CDR3 covers 12 residues. Germline CDR1 and CDR2: ENHRY and SYGVKD. Trimming pared 3 bases from V and 1 base from J, leaving 2 bases between. CDR3 amino acids: CAISDGTDTQYF. DNA for the CDR3: TGTGCCATCAGTGACGGCACAGATACGCAGTATTTT.

The CDR3 DNA reads TGTGCCAGCAGCTTAGCGACTAGCGGGAGCTACGAGCAGTACTTC. Encoded protein: CASSLATSGSYEQYF. The chain links TRBV7-9 to TRBJ2-7; 12 positions match TRBD2. The CDR3 consists of 15 residues. J was trimmed by 3 bases and V by 0 bases; bases with no gene match: 0. CDR1 and CDR2 from the germline V gene are SEHNR and FQNEAQ (reference sequence).

The V and J genes are TRBV9 and TRBJ2-1; D remains unclear. This CDR3 region has 15 residues. Trimming removed 0 bases from V and 4 bases from J, with 11 bases in between. Germline V gene sequence: CDR1 SGDLS, CDR2 YYNGEE. CDR3 bases: TGTGCCAGCAGCGTAGTGGGAAATCCTTACAATGAGCAGTTCTTC. Encoded protein: CASSVVGNPYNEQFF.

This chain connects TRBV18 to TRBJ1-2; D perhaps matches TRBD1 (5 bases). The CDR3 has 13 amino acids. Trimming shortened V by 2 bases and J by 4 bases, and 8 bases separated the two germline ends. The germline gives CDR1 KGHSH, CDR2 LQKENI. CDR3 in DNA: TGTGCCAGCTCACCAACAGGTGGCTATGGCTACACCTTC. It is translated as CASSPTGGYGYTF.

This sequence joins TRBV7-9 and TRBJ2-7; TRBD1 matches 8 bases. CDR1 is SEHNR, CDR2 FQNEAQ, per germline (reference sequence). V shed 0 bases, J shed 1 base, and the junction held 5 bases outside the gene matches. The CDR3 contains 16 residues. The CDR3 DNA reads TGTGCCAGCAGCTTAGCGCTGACAGGGGAATCCTACGAGCAGTACTTC. Amino acid sequence: CASSLALTGESYEQYF.

This clone was seen only once. The chain couples TRBV27 to TRBJ1-1; 7 bases align to TRBD1. Germline CDR1 is MNHEY and CDR2 is SMNVEV (reference sequence). The trim removed 1 base at V and 7 bases at J, leaving 3 bases unmatched. CDR3 length: 13 amino acids. CDR3 sequence: CASSLFGTDEAFF. The CDR3 DNA reads as TGTGCCAGCAGTTTATTTGGGACAGATGAAGCTTTCTTT.

The gene calls are TRBV4-1 and TRBJ1-1; no definite D call. Germline V gene data show CDR1 as MGHRA and CDR2 as YSYEKL. CDR3 length equals 16 residues. Deletions cut 0 bases from V and 1 base from J, with 12 bases between. The CDR3 reads CASSQDYGGGNTEAFF. The CDR3 DNA reads TGCGCCAGCAGCCAAGATTACGGCGGTGGGAACACTGAAGCTTTCTTT.

The CDR3 DNA reads as TGCGCCAGCAGCCAGTGGCGCGGGAGGACAGATACGCAGTATTTT. Protein product: CASSQWRGRTDTQYF. The rearrangement uses TRBV4-3 and TRBJ2-3; 8 nucleotides line up with TRBD2. V trimming: 3 bases; J trimming: 3 bases; junction bases outside the gene matches: 5. The CDR3 covers 15 residues. Germline V gene data show CDR1 as LGHNA and CDR2 as YSLEER.

The V call is TRBV29-1, the J call TRBJ2-7; D not certain. V was cut by 2 bases and J by 5 bases, with 7 bases left in between. Germline-derived CDR1 and CDR2 are SQVTM and ANQGSEA. CDR3 length equals 11 residues. CDR3 amino acids: CSVEMGNEQYF. Here the CDR3 DNA reads TGCAGCGTTGAAATGGGTAACGAGCAGTACTTC.

The chain is built from TRBV29-1 and TRBJ2-3; tentatively, D is TRBD1 or TRBD2 (6 bases each). In germline, CDR1 is SQVTM, CDR2 ANQGSEA. The CDR3 is 12 residues long. With 7 bases removed from V and 7 bases from J, the gap between germline ends came to 15 bases. The chain's CDR3 is CSGDTRGNTQYF. CDR3 DNA: TGCAGCGGGGACACTCGGGGGAATACGCAGTATTTT.